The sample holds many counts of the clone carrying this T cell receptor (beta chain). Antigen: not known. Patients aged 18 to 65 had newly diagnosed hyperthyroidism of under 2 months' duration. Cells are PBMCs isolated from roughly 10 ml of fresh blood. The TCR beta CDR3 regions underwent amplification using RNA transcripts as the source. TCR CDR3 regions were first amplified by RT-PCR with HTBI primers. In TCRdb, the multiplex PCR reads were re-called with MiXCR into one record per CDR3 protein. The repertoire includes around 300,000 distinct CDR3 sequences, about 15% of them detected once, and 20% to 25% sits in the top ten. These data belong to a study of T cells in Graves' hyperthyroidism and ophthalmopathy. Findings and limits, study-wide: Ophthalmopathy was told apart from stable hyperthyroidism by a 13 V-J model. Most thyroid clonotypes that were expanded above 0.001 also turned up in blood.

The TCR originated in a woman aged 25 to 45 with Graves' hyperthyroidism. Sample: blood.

The CDR3: CSARDTGWRTEAFF. CDR3 coding DNA: TGCAGTGCTAGAGATACAGGGTGGAGAACTGAAGCTTTCTTT. The V call is TRBV20-1, the J call TRBJ1-1, with D possibly being TRBD1 (6 bases). The CDR3 sequence is 14 residues long. The germline CDR1 and CDR2 sequences are DFQATT and SNEGSKA (reference sequence). Deletions cut 0 bases from V and 5 bases from J, with 13 bases between.